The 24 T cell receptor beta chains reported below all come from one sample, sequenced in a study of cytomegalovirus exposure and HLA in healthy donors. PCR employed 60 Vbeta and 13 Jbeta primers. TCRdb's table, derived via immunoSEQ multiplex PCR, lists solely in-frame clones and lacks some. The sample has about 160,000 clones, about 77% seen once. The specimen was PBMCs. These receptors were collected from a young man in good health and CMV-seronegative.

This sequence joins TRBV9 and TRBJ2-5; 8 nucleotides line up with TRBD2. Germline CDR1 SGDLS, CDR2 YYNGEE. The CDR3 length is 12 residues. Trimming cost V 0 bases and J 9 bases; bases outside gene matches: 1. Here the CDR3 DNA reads TGTGCCAGCAGCGTAGGCGGGGGGCCCCAGTACTTC. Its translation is CASSVGGGPQYF. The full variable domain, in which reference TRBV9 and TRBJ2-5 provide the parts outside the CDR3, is DSGVTQTPKHLITATGQRVTLRCSPRSGDLSVYWYQQSLDQGLQFLIQYYNGEERAKGNILERFSAQQFPDLHSELNLSSLELGDSALYFCASSVGGGPQYFGPGTRLLVL.

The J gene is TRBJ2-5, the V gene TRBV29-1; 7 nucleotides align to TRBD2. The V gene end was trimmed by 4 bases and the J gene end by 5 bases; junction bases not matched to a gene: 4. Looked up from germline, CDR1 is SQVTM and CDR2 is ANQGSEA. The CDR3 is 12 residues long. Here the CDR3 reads CSVAVGGETQYF. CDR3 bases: TGCAGCGTTGCAGTGGGAGGGGAGACCCAGTACTTC.

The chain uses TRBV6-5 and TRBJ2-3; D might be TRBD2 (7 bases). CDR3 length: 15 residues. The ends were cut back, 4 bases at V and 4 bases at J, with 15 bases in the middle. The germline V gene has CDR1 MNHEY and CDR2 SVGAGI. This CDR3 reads CASSSRGGVSDTQYF. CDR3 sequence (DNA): TGTGCCAGCAGTTCAAGGGGGGGGGTCTCAGATACGCAGTATTTT.

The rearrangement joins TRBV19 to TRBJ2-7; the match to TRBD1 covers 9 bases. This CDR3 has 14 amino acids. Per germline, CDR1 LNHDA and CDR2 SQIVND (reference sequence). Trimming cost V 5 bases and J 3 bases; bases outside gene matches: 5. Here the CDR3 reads CASSADRGGYEQYF. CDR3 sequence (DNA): TGTGCCAGTAGTGCCGACAGGGGGGGCTACGAGCAGTACTTC.

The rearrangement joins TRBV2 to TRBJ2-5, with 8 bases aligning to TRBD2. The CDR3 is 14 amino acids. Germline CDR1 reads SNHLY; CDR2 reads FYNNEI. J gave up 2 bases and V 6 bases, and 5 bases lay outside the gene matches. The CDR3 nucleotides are TGTGCCAGCAGACTAGCGGAGACTCAAGAGACCCAGTACTTC. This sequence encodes CASRLAETQETQYF.

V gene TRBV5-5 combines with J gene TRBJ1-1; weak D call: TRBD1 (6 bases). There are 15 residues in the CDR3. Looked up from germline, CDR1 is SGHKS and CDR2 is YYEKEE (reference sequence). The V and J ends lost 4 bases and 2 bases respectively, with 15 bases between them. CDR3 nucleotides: TGTGCCAGCAGCCCACTCGGACAGTTTAACACTGAAGCTTTCTTT. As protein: CASSPLGQFNTEAFF.

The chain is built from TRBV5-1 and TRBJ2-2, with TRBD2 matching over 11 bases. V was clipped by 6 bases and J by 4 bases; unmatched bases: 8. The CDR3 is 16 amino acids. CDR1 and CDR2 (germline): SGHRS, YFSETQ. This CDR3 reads CASTLTSGSITGELFF. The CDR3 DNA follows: TGCGCCAGCACGCTAACTAGCGGGAGCATCACCGGGGAGCTGTTTTTT.

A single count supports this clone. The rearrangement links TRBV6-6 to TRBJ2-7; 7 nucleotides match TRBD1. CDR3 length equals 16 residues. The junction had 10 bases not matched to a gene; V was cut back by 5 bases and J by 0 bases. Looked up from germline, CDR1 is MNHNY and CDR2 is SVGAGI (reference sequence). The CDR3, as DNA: TGTGCCAGCAGTATGTCCCCAGGGGGAAACTCCTACGAGCAGTACTTC. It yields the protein CASSMSPGGNSYEQYF.

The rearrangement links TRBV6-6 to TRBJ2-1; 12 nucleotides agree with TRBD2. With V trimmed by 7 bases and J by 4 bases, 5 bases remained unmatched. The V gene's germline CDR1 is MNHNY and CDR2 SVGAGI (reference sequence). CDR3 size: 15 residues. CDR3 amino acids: CASIPGTSGYNEQFF. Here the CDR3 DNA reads TGTGCCAGCATTCCCGGGACTAGCGGGTACAATGAGCAGTTCTTC.

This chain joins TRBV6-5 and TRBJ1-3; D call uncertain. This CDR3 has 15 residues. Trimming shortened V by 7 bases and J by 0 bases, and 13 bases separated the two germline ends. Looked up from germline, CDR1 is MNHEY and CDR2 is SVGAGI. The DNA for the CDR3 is TGTGCCAGCACCCGGGGATCCGACTCTGGAAACACCATATATTTT. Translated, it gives CASTRGSDSGNTIYF.

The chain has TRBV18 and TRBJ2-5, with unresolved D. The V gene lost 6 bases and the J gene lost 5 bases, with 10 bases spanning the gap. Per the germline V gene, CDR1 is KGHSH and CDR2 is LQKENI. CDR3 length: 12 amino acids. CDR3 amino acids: CASSPERETQYF. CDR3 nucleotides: TGTGCCAGCTCGCCAGAGAGGGAGACCCAGTACTTC.

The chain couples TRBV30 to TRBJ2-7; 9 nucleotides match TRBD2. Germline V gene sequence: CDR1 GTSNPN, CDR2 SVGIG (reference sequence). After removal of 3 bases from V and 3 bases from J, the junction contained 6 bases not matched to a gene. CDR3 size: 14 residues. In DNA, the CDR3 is TGTGCCTGGAGACTAGCGGGCAGGGTCTACGAGCAGTACTTC. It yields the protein CAWRLAGRVYEQYF.

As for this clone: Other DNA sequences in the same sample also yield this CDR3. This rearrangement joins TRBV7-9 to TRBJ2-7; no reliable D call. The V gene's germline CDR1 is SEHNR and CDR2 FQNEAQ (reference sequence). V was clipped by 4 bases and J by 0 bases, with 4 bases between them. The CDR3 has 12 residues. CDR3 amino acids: CASSSSSYEQYF. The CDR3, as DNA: TGTGCCAGCAGCTCGAGCTCCTACGAGCAGTACTTC.

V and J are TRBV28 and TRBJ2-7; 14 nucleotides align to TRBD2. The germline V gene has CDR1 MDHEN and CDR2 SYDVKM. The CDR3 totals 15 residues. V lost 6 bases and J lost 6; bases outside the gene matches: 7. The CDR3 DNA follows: TGTGCCAGCAGAGTGGGACTAGCGGGAGTCGGCGAGCAGTACTTC. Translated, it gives CASRVGLAGVGEQYF.

This CDR3 reads CASSSVAGQETQYF. CDR3 nucleotide sequence: TGCGCCAGCTCTTCCGTAGCGGGCCAAGAGACCCAGTACTTC. J is TRBJ2-5 and V is TRBV4-1; 7 nucleotides align to TRBD2. V lost 8 bases and J lost 1; bases outside the gene matches: 7. Germline values: CDR1 MGHRA, CDR2 YSYEKL. The CDR3 runs 14 residues.

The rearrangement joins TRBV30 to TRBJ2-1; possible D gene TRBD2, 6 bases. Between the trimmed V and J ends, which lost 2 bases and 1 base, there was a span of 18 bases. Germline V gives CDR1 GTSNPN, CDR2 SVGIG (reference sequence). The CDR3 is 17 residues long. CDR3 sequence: CAWSITRDFTSYNEQFF. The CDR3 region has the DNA TGTGCCTGGAGTATCACCCGGGACTTTACTTCCTACAATGAGCAGTTCTTC.

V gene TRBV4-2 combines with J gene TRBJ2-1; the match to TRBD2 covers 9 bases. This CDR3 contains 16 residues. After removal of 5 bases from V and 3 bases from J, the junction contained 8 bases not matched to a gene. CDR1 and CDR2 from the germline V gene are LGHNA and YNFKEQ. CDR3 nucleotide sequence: TGTGCCAGCAGCAACCCGGGACTAGCAGTCTACAATGAGCAGTTCTTC. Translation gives CASSNPGLAVYNEQFF.

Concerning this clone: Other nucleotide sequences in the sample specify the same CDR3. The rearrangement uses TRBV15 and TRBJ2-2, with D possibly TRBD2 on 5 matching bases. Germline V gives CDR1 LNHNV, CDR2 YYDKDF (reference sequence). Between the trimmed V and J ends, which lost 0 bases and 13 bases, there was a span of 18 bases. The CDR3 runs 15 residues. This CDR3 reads CATSREHITGVGLFF. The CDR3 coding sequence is TGTGCCACCAGCAGAGAACATATCACCGGGGTTGGGCTGTTTTTT.

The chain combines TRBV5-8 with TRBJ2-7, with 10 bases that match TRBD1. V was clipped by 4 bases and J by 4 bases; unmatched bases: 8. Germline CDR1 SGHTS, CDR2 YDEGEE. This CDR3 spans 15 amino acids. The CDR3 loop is CASSSPGQGHYEQYF. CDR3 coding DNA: TGTGCCAGCAGCAGTCCGGGACAGGGGCATTACGAGCAGTACTTC.

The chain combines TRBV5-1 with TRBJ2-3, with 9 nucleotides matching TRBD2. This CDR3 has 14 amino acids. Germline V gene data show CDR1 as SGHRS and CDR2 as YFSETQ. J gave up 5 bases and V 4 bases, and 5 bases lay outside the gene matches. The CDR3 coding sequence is TGCGCCAGCAGCGTAGCGGGAGCTGTAGATACGCAGTATTTT. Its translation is CASSVAGAVDTQYF.

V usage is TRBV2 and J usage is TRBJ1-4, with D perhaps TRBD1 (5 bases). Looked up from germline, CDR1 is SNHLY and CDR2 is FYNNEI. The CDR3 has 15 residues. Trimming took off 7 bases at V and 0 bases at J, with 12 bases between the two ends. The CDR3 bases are TGTGCCAGCACCTCAGGGTATGCAACTAATGAAAAACTGTTTTTT. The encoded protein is CASTSGYATNEKLFF.

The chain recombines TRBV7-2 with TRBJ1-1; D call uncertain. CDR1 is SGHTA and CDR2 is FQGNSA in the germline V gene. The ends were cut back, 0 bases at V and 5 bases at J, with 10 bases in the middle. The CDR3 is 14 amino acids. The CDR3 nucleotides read TGTGCCAGCAGCTTAGCGTTCTCGGGAACTGAAGCTTTCTTT. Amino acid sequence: CASSLAFSGTEAFF.

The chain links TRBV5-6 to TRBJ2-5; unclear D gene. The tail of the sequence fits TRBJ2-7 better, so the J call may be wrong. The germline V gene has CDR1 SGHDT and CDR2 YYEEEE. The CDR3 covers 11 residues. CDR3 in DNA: TGTGCCAGCAGCTTGGTCAACGAGCAGTACTTC. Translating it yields CASSLVNEQYF.

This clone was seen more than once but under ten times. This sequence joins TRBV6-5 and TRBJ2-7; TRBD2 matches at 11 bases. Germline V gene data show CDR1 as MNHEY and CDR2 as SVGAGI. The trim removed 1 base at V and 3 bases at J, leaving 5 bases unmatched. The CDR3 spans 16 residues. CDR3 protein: CASSYYLAGGVYEQYF. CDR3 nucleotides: TGTGCCAGCAGTTACTATCTAGCGGGAGGCGTCTACGAGCAGTACTTC.